What follows are 4 T cell receptor beta chains derived from one specimen sequenced in a study of glioma-infiltrating T cells after dendritic cell vaccination. As to time point: after dendritic cell vaccination, including at tumor progression/relapse. Generated by immunoSEQ multiplex PCR, the TCRdb table keeps only in-frame clones and is missing some. The sample lists 100,000 or so clones, 75% to 90% occurring once. The starting material was blood, obtained after dendritic cell vaccination. All receptors come from a human donor with glioblastoma.

This clone occurred a few times. The rearrangement uses TRBV10-3 and TRBJ2-7, with a possible D match to TRBD1 (6 bases). The length of the CDR3 is 13 residues. Trimming stripped 10 bases from V and 4 bases from J, with 17 bases between. Looked up from germline, CDR1 is ENHRY and CDR2 is SYGVKD. Written as DNA, the CDR3 is TGTGCCACCAGGCGAGATGGGACATACGAGCAGTACTTC. This encodes CATRRDGTYEQYF.

V and J are TRBV7-9 and TRBJ2-7; the D is unclear. V shed 1 base and J shed 4 bases, with 5 bases lying between them. CDR3 length equals 12 residues. Germline CDR1 SEHNR, CDR2 FQNEAQ (reference sequence). CDR3 region: CASSLGRYEQYF. DNA of the CDR3: TGTGCCAGCAGCTTAGGTAGATACGAGCAGTACTTC.

The chain employs TRBV25-1 and TRBJ1-1; 8 bases align to TRBD1. CDR1 is MGHDK and CDR2 is SYGVNS in the germline V gene. The junction had 8 bases not matched to a gene; V was cut back by 1 base and J by 4 bases. CDR3 length: 16 amino acids. CDR3 bases: TGTGCCAGCAGTGAATCTCGACAGGGGAGAAGCACTGAAGCTTTCTTT. It is translated as CASSESRQGRSTEAFF. Complete variable domain (other parts from reference TRBV25-1 and TRBJ1-1): EADIYQTPRYLVIGTGKKITLECSQTMGHDKMYWYQQDPGMELHLIHYSYGVNSTEKGDLSSESTVSRIRTEHFPLTLESARPSHTSQYLCASSESRQGRSTEAFFGQGTRLTVV.

This clone turned up a few times. This chain joins TRBV21-1 and TRBJ2-7; the D segment call TRBD1 is taken from the table without a DNA check. TRBV21-1 is given as a pseudogene. This CDR3 is built from 16 residues. DNA of the CDR3: TGTGCCAGCAGCAAAGAAGGGACAAGGCCATCCTACGAGCAGTACTTC. Residues: CASSKEGTRPSYEQYF.